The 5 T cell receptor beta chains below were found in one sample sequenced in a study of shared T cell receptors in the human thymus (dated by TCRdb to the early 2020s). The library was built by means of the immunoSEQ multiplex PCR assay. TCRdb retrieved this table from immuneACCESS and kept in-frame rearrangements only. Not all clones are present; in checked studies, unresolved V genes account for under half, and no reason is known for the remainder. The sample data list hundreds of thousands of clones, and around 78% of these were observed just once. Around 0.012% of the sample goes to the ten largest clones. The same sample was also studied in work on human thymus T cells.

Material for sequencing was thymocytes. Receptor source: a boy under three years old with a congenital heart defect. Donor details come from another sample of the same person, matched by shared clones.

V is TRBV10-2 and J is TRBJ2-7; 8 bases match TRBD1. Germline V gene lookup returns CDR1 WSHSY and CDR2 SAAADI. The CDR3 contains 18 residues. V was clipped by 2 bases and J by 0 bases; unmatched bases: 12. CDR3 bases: TGCGCCAGCAGTGAGAATTACGGACAGGGCACGAGCTCCTACGAGCAGTACTTC. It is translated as CASSENYGQGTSSYEQYF.

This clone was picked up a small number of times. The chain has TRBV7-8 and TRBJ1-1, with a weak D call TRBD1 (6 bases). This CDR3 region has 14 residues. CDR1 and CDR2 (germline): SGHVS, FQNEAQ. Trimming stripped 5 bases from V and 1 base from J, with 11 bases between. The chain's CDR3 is CASSHRAKNTEAFF. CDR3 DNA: TGTGCCAGCAGCCACAGGGCTAAGAACACTGAAGCTTTCTTT.

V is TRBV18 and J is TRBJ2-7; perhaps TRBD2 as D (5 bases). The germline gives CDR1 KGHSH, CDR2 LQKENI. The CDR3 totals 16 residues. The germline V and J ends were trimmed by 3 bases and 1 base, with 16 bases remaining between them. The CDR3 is CASSPREQIFSYEQYF. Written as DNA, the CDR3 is TGTGCCAGCTCACCGAGGGAACAGATCTTTTCCTACGAGCAGTACTTC.

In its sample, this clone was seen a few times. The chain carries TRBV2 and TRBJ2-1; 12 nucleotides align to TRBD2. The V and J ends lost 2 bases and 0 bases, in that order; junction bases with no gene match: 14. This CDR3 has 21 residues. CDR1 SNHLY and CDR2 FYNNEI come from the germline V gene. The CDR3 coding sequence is TGTGCCAGCAGTGAAAGTGAACTAGCGGGAGGTCCTTTGAGCTCCTACAATGAGCAGTTCTTC. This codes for CASSESELAGGPLSSYNEQFF.

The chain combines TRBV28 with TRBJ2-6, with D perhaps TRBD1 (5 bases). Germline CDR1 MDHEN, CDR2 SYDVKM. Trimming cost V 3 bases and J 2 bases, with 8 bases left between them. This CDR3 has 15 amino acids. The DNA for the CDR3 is TGTGCCAGCAGTTTCCAGGGTGCTGGGGCCAACGTCCTGACTTTC. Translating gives CASSFQGAGANVLTF.